Below, one TCR beta chain is given with its context. This clone was recorded only once. Its antigen is unknown. No quality values exist for individual bases; no much larger clone is one base distant. The sample is drawn from a study of T cell responses to AZD1222 COVID-19 vaccine (dated by TCRdb to about 2021). For the study in its entirety: AZD1222 recipients whose second dose came at about 4 weeks and those whose second dose came at about 12 weeks were combined into one group, since spike-specific TCR depth and breadth did not differ between the two schedules. A total of around 240 trial participants underwent TCR sequencing, of whom 207 had received two doses of AZD1222 and some 26 had received two doses of the MenACWY control vaccine. Trial participants were enrolled by age into 18-55, 56-69 and 70-plus year subgroups, with approximately 160, 26 and 62 TCR-sequenced participants respectively. General findings and caveats noted by the study authors: The 56-69-year group was small, and its depth increase did not reach significance, likely because of low power. Because no day 14 peak-response samples were available, the repertoires could be characterized only after the peak T cell response. Participants were mostly white British, with more females than males. The authors suggested clonal diversity may have been underestimated. Epitopes outside the regions mutated in the B.1.351 and B.1.1.7 variants were reportedly recognized by nearly half of the unique spike-specific TCRs. The whole spike protein was spanned by vaccine-associated CD4 TCRs, and dominant responses were seen in regions 160-218 and 743-854. Conclusions about previously exposed vaccinees are limited, since just a handful of AZD1222 recipients were seropositive for SARS-CoV-2 at baseline. Spike-specific TCR breadth and depth rose significantly after two AZD1222 doses compared with day 0 and with MenACWY recipients.

The time point label on this specimen signifies: baseline before first vaccination. Vaccinee samples were obtained from the UK trials COV001 and COV002, which included a single-blind randomized controlled phase 2/3 trial of AZD1222 (ChAdOx1 nCoV-19) in healthy adults. Trial participant PBMC samples were collected at day 0 and day 28 after the second dose for TCRbeta chain sequencing. Counted from cysteine to phenylalanine, this CDR3 has 15 amino acids. This entry keeps only the CDR3 DNA: 45 bases, framed from base 1. The junction shows trimming of 3 bases on V and 7 bases on J, and the gene matches do not reach 9 bases of it. In the germline V gene, CDR1 corresponds to SNHLY and CDR2 to FYNNEI. The CDR3 regions of human TCRbeta chains were analyzed by immunosequencing. The original methods were these. TCRs in the repertoires were matched against a reference library of SARS-CoV-2-specific TCRs that had been generated with the MIRA antigen-specificity platform. Breadth was defined as the fraction of unique TCRs that were SARS-CoV-2-associated, and depth was defined as the fraction of total T cells that were SARS-CoV-2-associated. Using the MIRA data, each spike-specific TCR was mapped to the spike region that the TCR reacts to and placed in a CD4 or CD8 class. Log10-transformed breadth and depth values were compared by one-way ANOVA with Sidak's multiple comparisons tests. Drawn from immuneACCESS, this table holds only the in-frame rearrangements with V and J called that TCRdb kept. Clones are partly lost; checked studies trace under half to an unresolved V gene and leave the rest unexplained. V, J and clone size were drawn from that table, and D and trimming were deduced from the DNA. Here the sample has 130,000 or so clones; around 86% occur a single time. Of the sample, under 25% is held by the ten largest clones.

The chain is assembled from TRBV2 and TRBJ1-5, and 7 bases in between align with TRBD1. The source of this sequence is an adult in good health. The sample here was peripheral blood, taken on day 0 of AZD1222 vaccination. The DNA sequence reads TGTGCCAGCAGTGAGCAGACAGGGAGGGAGCAGCCCCAGCATTTT. This is translated as CASSEQTGREQPQHF.